This is a list of T cell receptor beta chains from one sample in a study of T cell responses to AZD1222 COVID-19 vaccine. Measured with immunoSEQ multiplex PCR; TCRdb has only the in-frame clones, and not every one. The sample comprises about 77,000 clones, roughly 90% of which are singletons, and roughly 4.8% rests with the top ten. The material sequenced was peripheral blood, taken 28 days after the second AZD1222 dose. Receptors were obtained from an adult who received the AZD1222 COVID-19 vaccine. CDR3s leave out the opening cysteine and the closing phenylalanine or tryptophan. Each record gives: CDR3 protein, D gene, J gene, V gene. A D gene is named only where the DNA matches it firmly.

CDR3: ASRGTGGEYGYT
D: TRBD1
J: TRBJ1-2
V: TRBV2

CDR3: ASSQEGGINIQY
D: .
J: TRBJ2-4
V: TRBV3-1/TRBV3-2

CDR3: ASSRLPGQGAETQY
D: TRBD1
J: TRBJ2-5
V: TRBV5-1

CDR3: ASSSQGAPGNTIY
D: TRBD1
J: TRBJ1-3
V: TRBV18

CDR3: ATSRELRNTEAF
D: .
J: TRBJ1-1
V: TRBV15

CDR3: ASSLLAGTYEQY
D: TRBD2
J: TRBJ2-7
V: TRBV7-9

CDR3: ASSFGTGDTQY
D: .
J: TRBJ2-3
V: TRBV11-3

CDR3: ASSYGQAVTDTQY
D: TRBD1
J: TRBJ2-3
V: TRBV6-2/TRBV6-3

CDR3: SVELGGRADTQY
D: TRBD1
J: TRBJ2-3
V: TRBV29-1

CDR3: AWSLWREGPTDTQY
D: TRBD2
J: TRBJ2-3
V: TRBV30

CDR3: ASSYGRGPVVTEAF
D: TRBD1
J: TRBJ1-1
V: TRBV6-5

CDR3: ASSLGQGGNYGYT
D: TRBD1
J: TRBJ1-2
V: TRBV5-4

CDR3: ASSPKLAGGADTQY
D: TRBD2
J: TRBJ2-3
V: TRBV11-2

CDR3: ASSHTGTPGDTQY
D: .
J: TRBJ2-3
V: TRBV3-1/TRBV3-2

CDR3: ASSYRVDGTEAF
D: .
J: TRBJ1-1
V: TRBV6-5

CDR3: ASSLSQPNTEAF
D: .
J: TRBJ1-1
V: TRBV28

CDR3: ASSEQGLGYT
D: TRBD1
J: TRBJ1-2
V: TRBV5-4

CDR3: ASSSFMAGVNTEAF
D: .
J: TRBJ1-1
V: TRBV19

CDR3: ASSFSVYEQY
D: .
J: TRBJ2-7
V: TRBV7-2

CDR3: ASSPQDSGYEQY
D: .
J: TRBJ2-7
V: TRBV5-6

CDR3: ATSGRGQYNQPQH
D: .
J: TRBJ1-5
V: TRBV24-1

CDR3: ASSIDLRRLQEETQY
D: .
J: TRBJ2-5
V: TRBV19

CDR3: ASSYDSTYEQY
D: .
J: TRBJ2-7
V: TRBV6-2/TRBV6-3

CDR3: ASSLTSGTYNEQF
D: TRBD2
J: TRBJ2-1
V: TRBV5-1

CDR3: ASSWGDTEAF
D: .
J: TRBJ1-1
V: TRBV5-1

CDR3: ASSFQGGISYEQY
D: .
J: TRBJ2-7
V: TRBV7-2

CDR3: ASSIPVSSYNEQF
D: .
J: TRBJ2-1
V: TRBV19